The source of this TCR beta chain is a study of graft-versus-host responses after intestinal transplantation. Study overall: The transplants performed in recipients were multivisceral, liver-intestinal, or isolated intestinal.

TCRdb keeps only in-frame clones here, not all; method: immunoSEQ multiplex PCR. The repertoire consists of 90,000 to 100,000 clones, with roughly 90% occurring once and the leading ten covering around 0.5%. This clone was recorded once. Its target is not known. Overall study findings and caveats: GvH clones occurred in recipient marrow; some first appeared in ileum or blood. Early post-transplant HvG declines were associated with peak circulating GvH clone levels.

Germline CDR1 and CDR2: MNHEY and SMNVEV (reference sequence). The CDR3 has 13 residues. V was clipped by 5 bases and J by 7 bases, with 12 bases between them. The V call is TRBV27, the J call TRBJ2-1; a weak D match, TRBD1 (7 bases). This clonotype was sampled from a human donor who received an intestinal transplant. The specimen was unstimulated CD8+ T cells sorted from spleen or lymph node cells, collected before intestinal transplant. For the CDR3, the DNA is TGTGCCAGCAGTGCGGGACAGCTGAATGAGCAGTTCTTC. Its translation: CASSAGQLNEQFF.